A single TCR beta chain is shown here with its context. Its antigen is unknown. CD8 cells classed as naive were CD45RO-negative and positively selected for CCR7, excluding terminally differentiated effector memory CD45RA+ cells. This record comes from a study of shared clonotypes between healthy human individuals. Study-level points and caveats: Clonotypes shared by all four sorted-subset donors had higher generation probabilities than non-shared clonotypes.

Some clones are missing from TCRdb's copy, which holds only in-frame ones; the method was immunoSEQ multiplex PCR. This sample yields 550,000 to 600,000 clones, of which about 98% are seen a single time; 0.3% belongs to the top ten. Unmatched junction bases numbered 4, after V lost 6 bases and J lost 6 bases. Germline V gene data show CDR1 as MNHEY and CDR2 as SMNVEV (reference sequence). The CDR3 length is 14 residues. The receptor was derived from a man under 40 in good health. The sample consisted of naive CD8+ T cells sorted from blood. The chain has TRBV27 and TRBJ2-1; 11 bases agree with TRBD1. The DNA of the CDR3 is TGTGCCAGCAGGCCCGGGACAGGGGGCAATGAGCAGTTCTTC. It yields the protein CASRPGTGGNEQFF.